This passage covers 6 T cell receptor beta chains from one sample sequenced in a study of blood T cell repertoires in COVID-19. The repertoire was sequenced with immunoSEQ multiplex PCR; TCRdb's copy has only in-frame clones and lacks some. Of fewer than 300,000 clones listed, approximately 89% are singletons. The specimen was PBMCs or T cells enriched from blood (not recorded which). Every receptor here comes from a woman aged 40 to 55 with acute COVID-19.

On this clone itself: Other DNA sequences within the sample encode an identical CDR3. Here the CDR3 reads CASSPFSGNTIYF. The DNA for the CDR3 is TGTGCCAGCAGCCCCTTTTCTGGAAACACCATATATTTT. The J gene is TRBJ1-3, the V gene TRBV3-1 (or the pseudogene TRBV3-2); D gene uncertain. The V gene lost 4 bases and the J gene lost 1 base, with 5 bases spanning the gap. Germline CDR1 LGHDT, CDR2 YNNKEL (reference sequence). The CDR3 consists of 13 residues.

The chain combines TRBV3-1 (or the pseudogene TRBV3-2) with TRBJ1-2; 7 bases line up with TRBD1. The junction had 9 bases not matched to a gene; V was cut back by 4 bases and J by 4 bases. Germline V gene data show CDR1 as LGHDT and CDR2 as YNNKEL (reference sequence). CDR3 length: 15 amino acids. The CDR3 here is CASSPSTGTGYGYTF. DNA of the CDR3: TGTGCCAGCAGCCCCTCGACAGGGACCGGCTATGGCTACACCTTC.

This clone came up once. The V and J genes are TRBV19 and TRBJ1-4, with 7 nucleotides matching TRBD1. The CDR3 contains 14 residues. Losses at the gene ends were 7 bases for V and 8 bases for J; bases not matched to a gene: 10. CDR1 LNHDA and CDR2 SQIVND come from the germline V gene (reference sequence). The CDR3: CASTGTALGEKLFF. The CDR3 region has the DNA TGTGCCAGTACAGGGACAGCCCTGGGAGAAAAACTGTTTTTT.

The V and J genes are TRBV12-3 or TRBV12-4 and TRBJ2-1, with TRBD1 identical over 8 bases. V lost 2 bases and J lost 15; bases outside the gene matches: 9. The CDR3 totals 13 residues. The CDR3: CASSLTSGQGRFF. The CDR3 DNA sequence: TGTGCCAGCAGTTTAACCTCAGGACAGGGACGGTTCTTC.

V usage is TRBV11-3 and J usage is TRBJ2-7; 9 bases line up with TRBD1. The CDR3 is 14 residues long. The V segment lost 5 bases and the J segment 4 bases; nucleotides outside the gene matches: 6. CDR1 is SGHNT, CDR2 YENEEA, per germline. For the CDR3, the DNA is TGTGCCAGCAGCCGCCGGGACAGGGATTACGAGCAGTACGTC. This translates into CASSRRDRDYEQYV.

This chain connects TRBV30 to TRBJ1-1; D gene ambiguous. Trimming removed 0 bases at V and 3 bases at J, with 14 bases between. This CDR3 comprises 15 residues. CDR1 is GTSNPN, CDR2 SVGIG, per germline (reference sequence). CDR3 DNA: TGTGCCTGGAGTGTACGTCCGGCGGGGTACACTGAAGCTTTCTTT. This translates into CAWSVRPAGYTEAFF. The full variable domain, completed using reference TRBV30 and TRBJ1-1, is SQTIHQWPATLVQPVGSPLSLECTVEGTSNPNLYWYRQAAGRGLQLLFYSVGIGQISSEVPQNLSASRPQDRQFILSSKKLLLSDSGFYLCAWSVRPAGYTEAFFGQGTRLTVV.